The T cell receptor (beta chain) under discussion was sequenced for a study of regulatory T cells in long-lasting Graves disease. Noted time point: newly diagnosed GD, antithyroid drugs for less than 3 months. PBMC-extracted RNA yielded the TCR library. This clonotype was seen only a few times. The J segment lost 5 bases and the V segment lost 6 bases, leaving 6 bases of the junction unmatched. Germline values: CDR1 MNHNS, CDR2 SASEGT. This CDR3 has 13 residues. Arm-PCR of CDR3 regions with iRepertoire HTBI primers generated TCR beta libraries. Via MiXCR, TCRdb re-called the multiplex PCR reads, giving one row per CDR3 protein. The sample includes about 330,000 distinct CDR3 sequences, roughly 16% seen only once; the top ten take 20% to 25%. In addition, the sample was reused for a study of T cells in Graves' hyperthyroidism and ophthalmopathy. As that study records: RT-PCR in the first round (using the HTBI primer set) targeted the TCR CDR3.

The TCR originated in a woman between 18 and 29 years old with Graves disease. The sequences come from peripheral blood mononuclear cells (PBMCs), collected at new diagnosis, from a patient treated with antithyroid drugs. The chain recombines TRBV6-1 with TRBJ1-2, with 7 bases identical to TRBD1. The CDR3: CASSPRTGYGYTF. CDR3 DNA: TGTGCCAGCAGCCCCCGGACAGGTTATGGCTACACCTTC.